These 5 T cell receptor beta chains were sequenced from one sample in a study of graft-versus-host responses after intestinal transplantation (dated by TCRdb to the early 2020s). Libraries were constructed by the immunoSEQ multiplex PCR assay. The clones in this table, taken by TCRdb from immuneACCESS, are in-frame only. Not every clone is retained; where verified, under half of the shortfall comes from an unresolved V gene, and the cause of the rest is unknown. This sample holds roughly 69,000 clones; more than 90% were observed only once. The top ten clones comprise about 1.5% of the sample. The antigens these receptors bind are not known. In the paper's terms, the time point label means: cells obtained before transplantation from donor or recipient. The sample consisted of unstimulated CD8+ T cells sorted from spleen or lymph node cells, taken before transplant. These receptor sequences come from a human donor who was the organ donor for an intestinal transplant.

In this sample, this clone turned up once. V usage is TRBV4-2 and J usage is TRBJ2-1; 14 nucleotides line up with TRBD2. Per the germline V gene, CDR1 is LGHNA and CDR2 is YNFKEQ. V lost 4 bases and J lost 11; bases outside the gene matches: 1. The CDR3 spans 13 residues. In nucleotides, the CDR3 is TGTGCCAGCAGCCGACTAGCGGGAGGGCAGCAGTTCTTC. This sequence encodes CASSRLAGGQQFF.

DNA for the CDR3: TGTGCCAGCAGCGTAGTGGTGGGAGGCGAGGAGACCCAGTACTTC. Translated, it gives CASSVVVGGEETQYF. The chain is built from TRBV9 and TRBJ2-5, with D possibly matching TRBD2 (6 bases). Trimming took off 0 bases at V and 5 bases at J, with 14 bases between the two ends. Per the germline V gene, CDR1 is SGDLS and CDR2 is YYNGEE. The CDR3 is 15 amino acids. The whole variable domain, remainder taken from reference TRBV9 and TRBJ2-5, is DSGVTQTPKHLITATGQRVTLRCSPRSGDLSVYWYQQSLDQGLQFLIQYYNGEERAKGNILERFSAQQFPDLHSELNLSSLELGDSALYFCASSVVVGGEETQYFGPGTRLLVL.

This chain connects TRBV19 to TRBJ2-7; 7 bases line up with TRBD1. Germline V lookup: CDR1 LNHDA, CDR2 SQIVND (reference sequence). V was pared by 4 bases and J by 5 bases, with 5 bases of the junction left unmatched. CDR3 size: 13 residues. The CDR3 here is CASSNRGRDEQYF. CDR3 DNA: TGTGCCAGTAGTAACAGGGGACGGGACGAGCAGTACTTC.

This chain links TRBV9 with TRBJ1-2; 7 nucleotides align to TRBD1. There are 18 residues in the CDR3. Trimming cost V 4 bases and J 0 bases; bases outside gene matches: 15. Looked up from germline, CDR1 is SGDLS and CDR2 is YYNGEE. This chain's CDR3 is CASSTPVSGTVPNYGYTF. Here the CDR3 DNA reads TGTGCCAGCAGCACACCGGTCTCCGGGACAGTCCCTAACTATGGCTACACCTTC.

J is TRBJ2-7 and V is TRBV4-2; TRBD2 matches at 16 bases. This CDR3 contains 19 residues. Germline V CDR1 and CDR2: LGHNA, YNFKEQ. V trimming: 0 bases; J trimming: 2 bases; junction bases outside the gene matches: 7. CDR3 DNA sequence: TGTGCCAGCAGCCAAGATAGGGGACTAGCGGGAGGGCCGGCCTACGAGCAGTACTTC. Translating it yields CASSQDRGLAGGPAYEQYF.